This TCR beta chain was sequenced in a study of identical twins. Whole-study results and caveats: Out-of-frame alpha sequences shared between twins exhibited an excess of low generation probability. Monozygotic twins shared more out-of-frame TCR alpha than recombination models predicted. Abundant cord blood beta clonotypes carried fewer insertions; memory repertoires showed none.

MiXCR, applied by TCRdb to the 5' RACE reads, yields one record per CDR3 protein. There are about 530,000 distinct CDR3 sequences in the sample; around 24% occur only once, and about 0.5% lies in the top ten. Germline V gene lookup returns CDR1 SGHDT and CDR2 YYEEEE. This CDR3 is built from 15 residues. V lost 0 bases, J lost 7 bases, and 16 bases lay in between. This clonotype was counted a few times. Its antigen is undetermined. Separately, the same data were catalogued under a study of yellow fever vaccine responses in identical twins.

This clonotype originated in a woman between 18 and 29 years old in good health. Material: CD4+ T cells sorted from blood. V gene TRBV5-6 combines with J gene TRBJ2-5, with D possibly being TRBD1 (5 bases). CDR3 sequence: CASSLVELQQGTQYF. The DNA of the CDR3 is TGTGCCAGCAGCTTGGTGGAGCTCCAGCAGGGGACCCAGTACTTC.